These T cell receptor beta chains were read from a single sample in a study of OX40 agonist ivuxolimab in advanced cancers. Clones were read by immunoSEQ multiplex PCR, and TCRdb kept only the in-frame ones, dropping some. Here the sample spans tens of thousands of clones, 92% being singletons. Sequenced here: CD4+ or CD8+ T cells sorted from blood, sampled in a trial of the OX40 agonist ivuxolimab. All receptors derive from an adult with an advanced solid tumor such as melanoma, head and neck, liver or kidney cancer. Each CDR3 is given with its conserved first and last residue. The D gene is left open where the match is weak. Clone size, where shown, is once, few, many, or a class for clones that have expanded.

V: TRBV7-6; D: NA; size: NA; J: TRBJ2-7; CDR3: CASSGSPDGDSYEQYF; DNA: TGTGCCAGCAGCGGATCACCCGACGGAGATTCCTACGAGCAGTACTTC
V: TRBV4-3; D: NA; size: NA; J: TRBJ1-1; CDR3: CASSQKGENTEAFF; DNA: TGCGCCAGCAGCCAAAAAGGGGAGAACACTGAAGCTTTCTTT
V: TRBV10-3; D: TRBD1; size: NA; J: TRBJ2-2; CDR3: CAISETRDSNTGELFF; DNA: TGTGCCATCAGTGAGACCCGGGACAGCAACACCGGGGAGCTGTTTTTT
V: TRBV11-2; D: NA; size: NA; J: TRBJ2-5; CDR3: CASRARGRETQYF; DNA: TGTGCCAGCAGGGCAAGGGGCCGGGAGACCCAGTACTTC
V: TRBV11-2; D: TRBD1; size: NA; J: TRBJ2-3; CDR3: CASSWTGGTDTQYF; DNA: TGTGCCAGCAGCTGGACAGGGGGCACAGATACGCAGTATTTT
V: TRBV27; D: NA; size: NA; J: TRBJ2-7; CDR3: CASSLMTGAYEQYF; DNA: TGTGCCAGCAGTTTAATGACAGGAGCCTACGAGCAGTACTTC
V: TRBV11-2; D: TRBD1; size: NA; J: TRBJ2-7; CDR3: CASSPGTGYYEQYF; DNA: TGTGCCAGCAGCCCCGGGACAGGCTACTACGAGCAGTACTTC
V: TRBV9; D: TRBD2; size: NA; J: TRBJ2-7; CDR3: CASSPGRGWGEQYF; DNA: TGTGCCAGCAGCCCAGGGAGGGGTTGGGGAGAGCAGTACTTC
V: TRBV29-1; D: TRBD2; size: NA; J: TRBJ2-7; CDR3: CSVDTGGAPYEQYF; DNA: TGCAGCGTTGATACCGGGGGGGCCCCATACGAGCAGTACTTC
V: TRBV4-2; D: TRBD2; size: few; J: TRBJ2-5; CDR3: CASSQERGGEETQYF; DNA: TGTGCCAGCAGCCAAGAGCGCGGGGGGGAAGAGACCCAGTACTTC
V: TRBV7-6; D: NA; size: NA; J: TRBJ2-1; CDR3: CASSLARQGNNEQFF; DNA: TGTGCCAGCAGCTTAGCAAGGCAGGGAAACAATGAGCAGTTCTTC
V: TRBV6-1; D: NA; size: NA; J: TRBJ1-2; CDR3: CASSEWYADSNYGYTF; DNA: TGTGCCAGCAGTGAATGGTATGCGGATAGTAACTATGGCTACACCTTC
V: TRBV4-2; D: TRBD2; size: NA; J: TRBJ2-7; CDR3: CASSQEGALAGYYEQYF; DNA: TGTGCCAGCAGCCAAGAAGGGGCACTAGCGGGGTACTACGAGCAGTACTTC
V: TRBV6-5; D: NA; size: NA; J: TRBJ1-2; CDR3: CASSYAGAYGYTF; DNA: TGTGCCAGCAGTTACGCAGGGGCCTATGGCTACACCTTC
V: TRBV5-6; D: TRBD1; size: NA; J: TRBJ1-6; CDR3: CASSTGTGGTGDSPLHF; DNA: TGTGCCAGCAGCACCGGGACAGGAGGAACGGGCGATTCACCCCTCCACTTT
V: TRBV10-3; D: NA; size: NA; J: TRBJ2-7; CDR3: CATQEGYEQYF; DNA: TGTGCCACTCAAGAGGGCTACGAGCAGTACTTC
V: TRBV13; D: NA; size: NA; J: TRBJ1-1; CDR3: CASSLGRGNTEAFF; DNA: TGTGCCAGCAGCTTAGGTCGTGGGAACACTGAAGCTTTCTTT
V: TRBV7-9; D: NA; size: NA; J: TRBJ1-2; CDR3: CASSLGTAYGYTF; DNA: TGTGCCAGCAGCTTGGGGACGGCCTATGGCTACACCTTC
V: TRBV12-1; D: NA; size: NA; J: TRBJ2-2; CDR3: CASSWVLAVNTGELFF; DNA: TGTGCCAGCAGCTGGGTCCTAGCGGTAAACACCGGGGAGCTGTTTTTT
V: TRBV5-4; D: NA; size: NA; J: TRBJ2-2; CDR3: CASSLLEGWNTGELFF; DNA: TGTGCCAGCAGCTTGTTGGAGGGATGGAACACCGGGGAGCTGTTTTTT
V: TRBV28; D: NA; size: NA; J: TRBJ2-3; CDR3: CASSPLSTADTQYF; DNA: TGTGCCAGCAGTCCTTTAAGCACGGCAGATACGCAGTATTTT
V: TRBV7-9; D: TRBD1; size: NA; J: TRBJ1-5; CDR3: CASSLATGGNQPQHF; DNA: TGTGCCAGCAGCTTAGCCACAGGGGGCAATCAGCCCCAGCATTTT
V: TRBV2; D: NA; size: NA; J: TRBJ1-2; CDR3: CASTANYGYTF; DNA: TGTGCCAGCACAGCTAACTATGGCTACACCTTC
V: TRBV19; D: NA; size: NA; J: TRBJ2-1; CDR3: CASSILMSSYNEQFF; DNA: TGTGCCAGTAGTATTTTAATGAGCTCCTACAATGAGCAGTTCTTC
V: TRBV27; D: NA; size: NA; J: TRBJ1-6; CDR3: CASTVRAIEPNSPLHF; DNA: TGTGCCAGCACGGTCAGGGCGATTGAGCCCAATTCACCCCTCCACTTT
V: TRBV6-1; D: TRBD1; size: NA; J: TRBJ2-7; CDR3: CASSGGTGGSIYEQYF; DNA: TGTGCCAGCAGTGGTGGGACAGGGGGTTCTATCTACGAGCAGTACTTC
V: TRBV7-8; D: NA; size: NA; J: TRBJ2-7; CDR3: CASSLSQGNEQYF; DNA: TGTGCCAGCAGCTTAAGCCAGGGTAACGAGCAGTACTTC
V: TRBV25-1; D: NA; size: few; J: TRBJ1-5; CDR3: CASSEIGIQPQHF; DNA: TGTGCCAGCAGTGAAATTGGGATTCAGCCCCAGCATTTT
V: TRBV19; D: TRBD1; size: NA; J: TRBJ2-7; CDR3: CASSPGQGSTYEQYF; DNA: TGTGCCAGTAGCCCGGGACAGGGGTCCACCTACGAGCAGTACTTC
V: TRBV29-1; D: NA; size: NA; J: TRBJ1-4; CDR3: CSVARANEKLFF; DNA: TGCAGCGTTGCCCGGGCTAATGAAAAACTGTTTTTT
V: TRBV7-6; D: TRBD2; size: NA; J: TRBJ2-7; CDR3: CASSETSGGTAYEQYF; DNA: TGTGCCAGCAGCGAGACTAGCGGGGGGACCGCCTACGAGCAGTACTTC
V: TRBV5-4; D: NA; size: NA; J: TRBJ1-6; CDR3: CASSLGGVNSPLHF; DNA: TGTGCCAGCAGCTTAGGGGGGGTGAATTCACCCCTCCACTTT
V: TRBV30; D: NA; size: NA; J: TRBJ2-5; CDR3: CAWSRTGVKETQYF; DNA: TGTGCCTGGAGTCGTACCGGGGTTAAGGAGACCCAGTACTTC
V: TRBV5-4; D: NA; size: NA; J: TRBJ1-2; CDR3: CASSLGVAQGGGYTF; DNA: TGTGCCAGCAGCTTGGGCGTCGCACAGGGTGGTGGCTACACCTTC
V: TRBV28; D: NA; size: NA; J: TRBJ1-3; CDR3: CASSLYSSGNTIYF; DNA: TGTGCCAGCAGTTTATACAGCTCTGGAAACACCATATATTTT
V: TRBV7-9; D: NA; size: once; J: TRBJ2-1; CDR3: CASSLGKYEQFF; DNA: TGTGCCAGCAGCTTAGGTAAATATGAGCAGTTCTTC
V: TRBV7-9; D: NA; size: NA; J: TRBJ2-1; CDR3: CASSLWPYNEQFF; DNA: TGTGCCAGCAGCTTATGGCCCTACAATGAGCAGTTCTTC
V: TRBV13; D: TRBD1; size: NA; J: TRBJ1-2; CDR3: CASGTQGVFSDGYTF; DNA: TGTGCCAGCGGCACCCAGGGGGTATTCTCGGATGGCTACACCTTC
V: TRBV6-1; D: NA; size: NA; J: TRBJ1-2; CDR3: CASSEARADGYTF; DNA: TGTGCCAGCAGTGAAGCGAGGGCGGATGGCTACACCTTC
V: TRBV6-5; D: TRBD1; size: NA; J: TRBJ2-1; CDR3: CASSPPRGEQFF; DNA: TGTGCCAGCAGTCCACCCAGGGGGGAGCAGTTCTTC
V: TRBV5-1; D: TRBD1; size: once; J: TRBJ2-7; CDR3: CASSPGDRGRGNEQYF; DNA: TGCGCCAGCAGCCCAGGGGACAGGGGGCGCGGGAACGAGCAGTACTTC
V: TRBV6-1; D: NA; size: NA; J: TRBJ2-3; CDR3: CASDTFRTDTQYF; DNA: TGTGCCAGCGACACTTTCCGCACAGATACGCAGTATTTT
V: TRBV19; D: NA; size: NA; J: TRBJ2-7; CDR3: CASSMRGTYEQYF; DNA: TGTGCCAGTAGTATGCGGGGTACCTACGAGCAGTACTTC
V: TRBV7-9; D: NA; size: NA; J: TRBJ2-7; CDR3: CASSLDSPEQYF; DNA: TGTGCCAGCAGCTTAGATTCCCCCGAGCAGTACTTC
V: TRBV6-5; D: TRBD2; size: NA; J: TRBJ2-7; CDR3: CASNLAGAYEQYF; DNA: TGTGCCAGCAACCTAGCGGGGGCCTACGAGCAGTACTTC
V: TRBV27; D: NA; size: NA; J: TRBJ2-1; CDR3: CASMGGDSYNEQFF; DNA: TGTGCCAGCATGGGGGGAGACTCCTACAATGAGCAGTTCTTC